This note documents a single T cell receptor (beta chain) sequence. What it binds is not known. These data originate in a study of cytomegalovirus exposure and HLA in healthy donors. Study-wide points: Among TCR beta chains, those listed as cytomegalovirus-associated numbered under 200.

Profiling relied on immunoSEQ multiplex PCR, and the TCRdb table lists in-frame clones only, not all of them. The sample yields 21,000 or so clones, 95% to 97% seen once. Germline CDR1 reads LGHNA; CDR2 reads YSLEER. The CDR3 loop spans 14 amino acids. V lost 1 base and J lost 7, with 11 bases in between. Sequencing used PBMCs. The sequence derives from a man aged 30 to 39 in good health and CMV-seropositive. The chain carries TRBV4-3 and TRBJ2-4, with a possible D match to TRBD2 (5 bases). This CDR3 is CASSQVLAPNIQYF. The DNA of the CDR3 is TGCGCCAGCAGCCAAGTCTTAGCGCCGAACATTCAGTACTTC.